This entry is about one T cell receptor (beta chain). Its target is not known. The data belong to a study of T cells in Graves' hyperthyroidism and ophthalmopathy. Study-wide results and caveats: Patients with ophthalmopathy were separated from those with stable hyperthyroidism by a 13 V-J model.

V trimming: 1 base; J trimming: 7 bases; junction bases outside the gene matches: 3. Per germline, CDR1 SGHTA and CDR2 FQGNSA. The CDR3 totals 14 residues. The authors deemed Graves' hyperthyroidism stable absent ophthalmopathy progression within 18 months. Hyperthyroidism was newly diagnosed in patients aged 18 to 65 (duration under 2 months). Any patient presenting with uncontrolled infection, other autoimmune disease, pregnancy or lactation was left out. Amplification of TCR beta CDR3 regions was performed using RNA transcripts as template. The HTBI primer set served for first-round RT-PCR of the TCR CDR3. TCRdb processed the multiplex PCR reads anew with MiXCR; each CDR3 protein has one entry. The sample lists 600,000 to 900,000 distinct CDR3 sequences, about 15% occurring once.

This TCR was sampled from a man aged 18 to 35 with Graves' hyperthyroidism. Sequencing input: blood. The rearrangement uses TRBV7-2 and TRBJ2-1; 8 positions match TRBD2. The CDR3 DNA follows: TGTGCCAGCAGCTTAGAGCGGGAGAGGAATGAGCAGTTCTTC. It is translated as CASSLERERNEQFF.